This T cell receptor beta chain was documented in a study of blood T cell repertoires in COVID-19. Germline trimming cut 3 bases from V and 2 bases from J; bases unmatched to any gene: 5. Germline V gene lookup returns CDR1 SGHNT and CDR2 YENEEA. The CDR3 spans 17 residues. Methods used by the authors: Estimation of nucleated cell counts was performed using reference gene primer amplification. Sequencing was performed with immunoSEQ multiplex PCR; in TCRdb, only in-frame clones are kept and a portion is missing. D and trimming come from the DNA, and the V and J calls and clone size come from that table. The sample has a few hundred thousand clones; more than 75% are singletons.

This chain connects TRBV11-3 to TRBJ2-2; 11 positions agree with TRBD2. The TCR comes from a woman between 50 and 59 years old who had been exposed to COVID-19. The sample taken for sequencing was PBMCs or T cells enriched from blood (not recorded which). This CDR3 reads CASSLGGTSGNTGELFF. The CDR3 coding sequence is TGTGCCAGCAGCTTGGGTGGGACTAGCGGTAACACCGGGGAGCTGTTTTTT.